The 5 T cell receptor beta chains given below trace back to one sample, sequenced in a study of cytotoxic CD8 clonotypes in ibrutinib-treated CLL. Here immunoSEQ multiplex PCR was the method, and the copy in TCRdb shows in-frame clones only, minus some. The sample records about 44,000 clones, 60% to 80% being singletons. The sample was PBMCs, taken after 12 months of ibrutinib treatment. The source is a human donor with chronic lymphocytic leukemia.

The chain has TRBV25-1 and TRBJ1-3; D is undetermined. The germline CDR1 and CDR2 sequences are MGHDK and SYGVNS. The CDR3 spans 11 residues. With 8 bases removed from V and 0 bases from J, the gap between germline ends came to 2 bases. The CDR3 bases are TGTGCCAGCCACTCTGGAAACACCATATATTTT. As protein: CASHSGNTIYF.

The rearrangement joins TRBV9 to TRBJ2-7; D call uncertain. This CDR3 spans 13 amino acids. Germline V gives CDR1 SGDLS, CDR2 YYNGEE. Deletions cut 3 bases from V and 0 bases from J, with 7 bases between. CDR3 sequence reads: CASSGGGSYEQYF. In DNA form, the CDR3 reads TGTGCCAGCAGCGGGGGTGGCTCCTACGAGCAGTACTTC.

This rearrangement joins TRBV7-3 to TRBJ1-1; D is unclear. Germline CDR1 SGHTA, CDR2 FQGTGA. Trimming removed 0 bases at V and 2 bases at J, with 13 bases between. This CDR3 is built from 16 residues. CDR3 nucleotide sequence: TGTGCCAGCAGCTTAACTGGCAAGGGTTCAAACACTGAAGCTTTCTTT. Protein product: CASSLTGKGSNTEAFF.

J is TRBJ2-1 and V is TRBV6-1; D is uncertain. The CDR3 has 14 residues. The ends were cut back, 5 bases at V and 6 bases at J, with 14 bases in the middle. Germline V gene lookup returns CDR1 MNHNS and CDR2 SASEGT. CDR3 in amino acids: CASSISTATNEQFF. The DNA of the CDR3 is TGTGCCAGCAGTATATCTACCGCGACCAATGAGCAGTTCTTC.

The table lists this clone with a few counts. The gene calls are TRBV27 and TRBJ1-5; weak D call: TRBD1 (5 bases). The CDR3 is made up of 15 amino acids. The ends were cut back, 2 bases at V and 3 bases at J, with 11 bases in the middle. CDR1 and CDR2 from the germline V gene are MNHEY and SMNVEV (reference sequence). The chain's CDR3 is CASSLRQGHNQPQHF. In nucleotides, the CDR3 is TGTGCCAGCAGTTTACGGCAGGGTCACAATCAGCCCCAGCATTTT.